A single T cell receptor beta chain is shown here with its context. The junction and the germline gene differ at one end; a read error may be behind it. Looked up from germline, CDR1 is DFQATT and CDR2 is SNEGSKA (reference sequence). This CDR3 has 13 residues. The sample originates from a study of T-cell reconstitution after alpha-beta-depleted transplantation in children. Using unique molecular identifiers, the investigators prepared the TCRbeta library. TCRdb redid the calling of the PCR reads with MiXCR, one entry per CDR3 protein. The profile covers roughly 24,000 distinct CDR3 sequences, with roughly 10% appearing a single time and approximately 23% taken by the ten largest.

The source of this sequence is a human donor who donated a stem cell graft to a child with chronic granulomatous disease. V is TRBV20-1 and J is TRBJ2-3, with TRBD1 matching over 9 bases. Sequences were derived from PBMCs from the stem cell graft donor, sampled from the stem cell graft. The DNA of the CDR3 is TGCAGTGCCAGACCCGGGACAGGGAACACGCAGTATTTC. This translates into CSARPGTGNTQYF.